This T cell receptor (beta chain) stems from a study of T cell responses to AZD1222 COVID-19 vaccine. The study's findings and limits: It should be noted that donors were predominantly white British and more often female, and clonal diversity was possibly underestimated. Increases in Spike-specific TCR breadth and depth were seen after two AZD1222 doses. Dominant CD4 TCR responses targeted spike regions 160-218 and 743-854. Only after the peak T cell response were repertoires sampled.

This clone showed up just once. Its specificity is unknown. V lost 3 bases to trimming and J lost 4 bases; unmatched junction nucleotides: 6. CDR3 length: 16 amino acids. Per the germline V gene, CDR1 is LGHNA and CDR2 is YSLEER. Sequencing was performed with immunoSEQ multiplex PCR; in TCRdb, only in-frame clones are kept and a portion is missing. Found here are over 95,000 clones, roughly nine tenths of them singletons; the top ten hold around 8%. V usage is TRBV4-3 and J usage is TRBJ2-6, with 7 positions matching TRBD1. The receptor comes from an adult who received the AZD1222 COVID-19 vaccine. The sample in question was peripheral blood, obtained 28 days after the second AZD1222 dose. CDR3: CASSHWTGAGANVLTF. For the CDR3, the DNA is TGCGCCAGCAGCCATTGGACAGGCGCGGGGGCCAACGTCCTGACTTTC.